This TCR beta chain derives from a study of blood T cell repertoires in COVID-19. Whole-study context: Nucleic acid was either cDNA or gDNA, and it came from T cells, B-cell-depleted T cells, or PBMCs.

Per the authors' pipeline: How many nucleated cells were present was estimated from reference gene primer amplification. Using immunoSEQ multiplex PCR, the repertoire was profiled, and TCRdb retains in-frame clones only, with some absent. From that table come the V and J calls and clone size; the DNA was used to work out D and trimming. The sample carries some 14,000 clones, roughly 89% recorded once. This CDR3 region has 14 residues. This rearrangement joins TRBV21-1 to TRBJ2-1; TRBD2 is the table's D call, not checked against the DNA. TRBV21-1 is tagged as a pseudogene. The sample was peripheral blood. The source of this sequence is a woman aged 70 to 79 in a cohort sampled during active or convalescent COVID-19. The CDR3 region has the DNA TGTGCCAGCAGAGGAACTCCTCCGCTGAGGGAGCAGTTCTTC. Protein sequence: CASRGTPPLREQFF.